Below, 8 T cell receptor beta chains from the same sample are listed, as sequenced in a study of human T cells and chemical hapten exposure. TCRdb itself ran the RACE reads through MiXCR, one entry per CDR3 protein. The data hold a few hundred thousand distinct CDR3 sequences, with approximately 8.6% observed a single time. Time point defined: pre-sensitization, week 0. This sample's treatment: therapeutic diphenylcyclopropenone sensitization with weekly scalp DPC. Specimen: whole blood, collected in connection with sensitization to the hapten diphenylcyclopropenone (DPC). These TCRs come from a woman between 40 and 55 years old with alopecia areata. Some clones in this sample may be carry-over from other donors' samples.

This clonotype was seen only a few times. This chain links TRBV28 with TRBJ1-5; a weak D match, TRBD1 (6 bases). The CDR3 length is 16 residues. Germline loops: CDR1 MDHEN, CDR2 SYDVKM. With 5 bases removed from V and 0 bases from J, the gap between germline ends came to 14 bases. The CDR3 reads CASSPLDSYSNQPQHF. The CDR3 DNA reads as TGTGCCAGCAGTCCCCTGGACAGCTATAGCAATCAGCCCCAGCATTTT.

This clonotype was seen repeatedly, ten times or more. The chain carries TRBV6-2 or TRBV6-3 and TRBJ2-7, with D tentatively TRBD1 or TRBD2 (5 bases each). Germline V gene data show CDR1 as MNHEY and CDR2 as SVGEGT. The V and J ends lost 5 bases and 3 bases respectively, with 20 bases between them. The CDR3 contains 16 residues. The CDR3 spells CASSPRDGSWNYEQYF. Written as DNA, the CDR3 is TGTGCCAGCAGTCCAAGGGACGGCTCGTGGAACTACGAGCAGTACTTC.

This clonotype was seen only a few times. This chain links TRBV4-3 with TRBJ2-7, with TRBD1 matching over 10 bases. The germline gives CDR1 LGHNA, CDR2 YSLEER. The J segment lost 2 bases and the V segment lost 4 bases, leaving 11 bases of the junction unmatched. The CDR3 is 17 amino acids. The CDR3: CASSPYTGTGEPYEQYF. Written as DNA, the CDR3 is TGCGCCAGCAGCCCATACACCGGGACAGGGGAACCCTACGAGCAGTACTTC.

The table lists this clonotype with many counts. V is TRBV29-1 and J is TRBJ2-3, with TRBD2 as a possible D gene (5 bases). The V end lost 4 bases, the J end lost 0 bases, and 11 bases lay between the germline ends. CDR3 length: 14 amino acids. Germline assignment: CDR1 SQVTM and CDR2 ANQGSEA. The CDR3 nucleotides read TGCAGCGTTGGTTATGGGAGTAGCACAGATACGCAGTATTTT. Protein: CSVGYGSSTDTQYF.

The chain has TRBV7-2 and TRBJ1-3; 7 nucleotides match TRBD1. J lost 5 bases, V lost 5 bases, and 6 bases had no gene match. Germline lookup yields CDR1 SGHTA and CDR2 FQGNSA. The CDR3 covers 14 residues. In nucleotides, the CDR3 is TGTGCCAGCAGCCCAACGACAGGGAGAAACACCATATATTTT. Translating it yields CASSPTTGRNTIYF.

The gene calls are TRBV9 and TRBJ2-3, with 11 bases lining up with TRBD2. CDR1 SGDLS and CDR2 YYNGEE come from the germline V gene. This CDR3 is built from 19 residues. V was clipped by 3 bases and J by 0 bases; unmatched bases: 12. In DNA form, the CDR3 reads TGTGCCAGCAGCGCTAAGACTAGCGGGAATCCACAGAGCACAGATACGCAGTATTTT. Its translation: CASSAKTSGNPQSTDTQYF. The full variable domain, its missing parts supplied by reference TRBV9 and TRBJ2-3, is DSGVTQTPKHLITATGQRVTLRCSPRSGDLSVYWYQQSLDQGLQFLIQYYNGEERAKGNILERFSAQQFPDLHSELNLSSLELGDSALYFCASSAKTSGNPQSTDTQYFGPGTRLTVL.

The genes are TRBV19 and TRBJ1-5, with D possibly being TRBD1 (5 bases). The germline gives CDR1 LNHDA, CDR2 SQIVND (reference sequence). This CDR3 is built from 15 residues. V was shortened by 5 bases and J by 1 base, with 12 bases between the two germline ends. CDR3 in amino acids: CASSDRDLSNQPQHF. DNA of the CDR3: TGTGCCAGTAGTGACAGAGATCTAAGCAATCAGCCCCAGCATTTT.

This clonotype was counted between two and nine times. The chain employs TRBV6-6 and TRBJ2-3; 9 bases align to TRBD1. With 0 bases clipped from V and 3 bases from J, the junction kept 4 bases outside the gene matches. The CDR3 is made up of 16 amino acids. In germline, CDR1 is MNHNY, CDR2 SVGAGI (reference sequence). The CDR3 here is CASSYSDRGRTDTQYF. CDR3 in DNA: TGTGCCAGCAGTTACTCGGACAGGGGCAGGACAGATACGCAGTATTTT.